One and the same sample provided the 10 T cell receptor beta chains below, sequenced in a study of vaccination effects on CD4 cells after COVID-19. Sequencing used immunoSEQ multiplex PCR; TCRdb keeps in-frame clones, though not all of them. The sample includes about 28,000 clones, 65% to 80% of them seen just once. Antigens of these TCRs are unknown. Before any sequencing was done, the ViraFEST assay used viral peptide pools to expand antigen-specific CD4+ T cells. A roughly ten-day culture period preceded the isolation of CD4+ T cells. Two-dose BNT162b2 or mRNA-1273 vaccination was given to participants. Sequencing was performed on CD4+ T cells from PBMCs cultured with HCoV-NL63 spike peptides, taken after COVID-19 vaccination. The source is a human donor who received a COVID-19 vaccine.

This chain links TRBV6-4 with TRBJ2-1; 7 bases match TRBD1. CDR1 MRHNA and CDR2 SNTAGT come from the germline V gene. CDR3 size: 13 residues. Losses at the gene ends were 4 bases for V and 7 bases for J; bases not matched to a gene: 4. The CDR3 DNA reads TGTGCCAGCAGTGCGGGACAGCTAAATGAGCAGTTCTTC. Translation gives CASSAGQLNEQFF.

The genes are TRBV20-1 and TRBJ1-5, with a tentative D call TRBD1 (6 bases). The CDR3 is 16 amino acids. Germline V gives CDR1 DFQATT, CDR2 SNEGSKA (reference sequence). V was clipped by 3 bases and J by 0 bases, with 15 bases between them. The CDR3 protein is CSASPRQVDSNQPQHF. The CDR3 region has the DNA TGCAGTGCTAGTCCCCGACAGGTGGATAGCAATCAGCCCCAGCATTTT.

This clone was detected only a few times. This chain connects TRBV20-1 to TRBJ1-4; D gene ambiguous. V was cut by 3 bases and J by 10 bases, with 15 bases left in between. Per germline, CDR1 DFQATT and CDR2 SNEGSKA (reference sequence). The CDR3 is 13 amino acids. The CDR3 sequence: CSASSDSSGKLFF. CDR3 nucleotides: TGCAGTGCTAGTAGCGACTCCTCGGGAAAACTGTTTTTT.

This chain links TRBV5-1 with TRBJ1-1; possible D gene TRBD1, 6 bases. The CDR3 spans 14 residues. The V and J ends lost 1 base and 2 bases respectively, with 9 bases between them. Germline CDR1 is SGHRS and CDR2 is YFSETQ. CDR3 loop: CASSLRQVNTEAFF. The CDR3 coding sequence is TGCGCCAGCAGCTTGAGACAGGTTAACACTGAAGCTTTCTTT.

Turning to this clone: Additional DNA sequences in this sample encode the identical CDR3. The rearrangement joins TRBV19 to TRBJ2-7; no reliable D call. V was cut by 5 bases and J by 1 base, with 6 bases left in between. CDR1 and CDR2 (germline): LNHDA, SQIVND (reference sequence). The length of the CDR3 is 12 residues. For the CDR3, the DNA is TGTGCCAGTAGTGAGAGTTCCTACGAGCAGTACTTC. Translating it yields CASSESSYEQYF.

The chain combines TRBV25-1 with TRBJ2-2; TRBD1 matches 7 bases. CDR3 size: 17 residues. J gave up 1 base and V 4 bases, and 9 bases lay outside the gene matches. CDR1 is MGHDK and CDR2 is SYGVNS in the germline V gene. CDR3 bases: TGTGCCAGCAGTGGCCTCGGACAGGTCAAGAACACCGGGGAGCTGTTTTTT. Translation gives CASSGLGQVKNTGELFF.

The genes are TRBV27 and TRBJ2-6, with 8 positions matching TRBD2. The CDR3 spans 15 residues. Germline lookup yields CDR1 MNHEY and CDR2 SMNVEV (reference sequence). The J segment lost 0 bases and the V segment lost 7 bases, leaving 2 bases of the junction unmatched. The chain's CDR3 is CASTSGSSGANVLTF. Written as DNA, the CDR3 is TGTGCCAGCACAAGCGGGAGCTCTGGGGCCAACGTCCTGACTTTC.

The chain employs TRBV5-5 and TRBJ2-1; TRBD1 is a possible D gene (6 bases). Trimming removed 4 bases at V and 0 bases at J, with 14 bases between. The CDR3 length is 16 residues. Germline loops: CDR1 SGHKS, CDR2 YYEKEE (reference sequence). CDR3 residues: CASSGRQVSSYNEQFF. The CDR3 bases are TGTGCCAGCAGCGGAAGACAGGTCAGCTCCTACAATGAGCAGTTCTTC.

In its sample, this clone was seen a few times. V and J are TRBV3-1 (or the pseudogene TRBV3-2) and TRBJ1-5; TRBD1 might be the D (6 bases). This CDR3 has 16 residues. Per the germline V gene, CDR1 is LGHDT and CDR2 is YNNKEL (reference sequence). Trimming stripped 1 base from V and 6 bases from J, with 16 bases between. The chain's CDR3 is CASSQGAGAVGQPQHF. The CDR3 DNA is TGTGCCAGCAGCCAAGGTGCAGGGGCGGTCGGTCAGCCCCAGCATTTT.

The chain carries TRBV5-4 and TRBJ2-2; a weak D match, TRBD2 (6 bases). Per the germline V gene, CDR1 is SGHNT and CDR2 is YYREEE (reference sequence). Trimming took off 0 bases at V and 6 bases at J, with 9 bases between the two ends. This CDR3 contains 14 residues. The CDR3 spells CASSLVGSPGELFF. DNA for the CDR3: TGTGCCAGCAGCTTGGTCGGGAGCCCCGGGGAGCTGTTTTTT.